One and the same sample provided the 29 T cell receptor beta chains below, sequenced in a study of PD-1 blockade in classical Hodgkin lymphoma. Time point: newly diagnosed, previously untreated cHL patient sample. Researchers report purifying CD4+ T cells from thawed PBMCs by magnetic negative selection. The table came from immunoSEQ multiplex PCR; TCRdb's copy has only in-frame clones and leaves some out. The sample shows some 14,000 clones, more than 70% of them seen only once. Sample: CD4+ T cells from blood. The source is a human donor with classical Hodgkin lymphoma.

V is TRBV5-4 and J is TRBJ1-1; the D is unclear. The V and J ends lost 2 bases and 1 base respectively, with 9 bases between them. The CDR3 covers 14 residues. The germline gives CDR1 SGHNT, CDR2 YYREEE (reference sequence). CDR3 residues: CASSFRAKNTEAFF. CDR3 DNA sequence: TGTGCCAGCAGCTTCCGGGCCAAGAACACTGAAGCTTTCTTT.

The rearrangement links TRBV27 to TRBJ2-7, with a tentative D call TRBD2 (6 bases). V was clipped by 8 bases and J by 3 bases, with 17 bases between them. Germline CDR1 and CDR2: MNHEY and SMNVEV (reference sequence). This CDR3 has 14 residues. The CDR3 loop is CASSPRLGYYEQYF. In nucleotides, the CDR3 is TGTGCCAGCTCGCCGCGACTAGGTTACTACGAGCAGTACTTC.

V gene TRBV4-2 combines with J gene TRBJ2-7; no clear D. The V gene's germline CDR1 is LGHNA and CDR2 YNFKEQ. V lost 1 base and J 0 bases, leaving 7 bases between the germline ends. This CDR3 comprises 14 residues. Here the CDR3 reads CASSQVASSYEQYF. The CDR3 nucleotides are TGTGCCAGCAGCCAAGTCGCAAGCTCCTACGAGCAGTACTTC.

The chain has TRBV4-1 and TRBJ2-1; D is uncertain. The germline CDR1 and CDR2 sequences are MGHRA and YSYEKL. The CDR3 is 16 residues long. Trimming shortened V by 0 bases and J by 0 bases, and 9 bases separated the two germline ends. As DNA, the CDR3 is TGCGCCAGCAGCCAAGATTGGAGCAGCTCCTACAATGAGCAGTTCTTC. Translation gives CASSQDWSSSYNEQFF.

The chain uses TRBV21-1 and TRBJ1-1. TRBV21-1 is marked as a pseudogene. The CDR3 has 15 residues. CDR3 DNA: TGTGCCAGCAGACCTCAGTTCACAATTCGCACTGAAGTTTTCTTT. Its translation: CASRPQFTIRTEVFF.

The chain is built from TRBV7-2 and TRBJ2-7; 11 bases match TRBD1. J was trimmed by 5 bases and V by 5 bases; bases with no gene match: 2. Germline V gives CDR1 SGHTA, CDR2 FQGNSA. The CDR3 is 13 amino acids. The CDR3 protein is CASSLGQGDEQYF. The CDR3, as DNA: TGTGCCAGCAGCCTGGGACAGGGGGACGAGCAGTACTTC. The full variable domain, rest sourced from reference TRBV7-2 and TRBJ2-7, is GAGVSQSPSNKVTEKGKDVELRCDPISGHTALYWYRQSLGQGLEFLIYFQGNSAPDKSGLPSDRFSAERTGGSVSTLTIQRTQQEDSAVYLCASSLGQGDEQYFGPGTRLTVT.

The chain combines TRBV19 with TRBJ2-1, with D possibly TRBD2 on 6 matching bases. V gave up 0 bases and J gave up 9 bases, with 18 bases separating them. The CDR3 length is 16 residues. Germline V CDR1 and CDR2: LNHDA, SQIVND (reference sequence). CDR3 residues: CASSIDRDLDFGEQFF. CDR3 nucleotide sequence: TGTGCCAGTAGTATAGACCGGGACTTAGACTTCGGTGAGCAGTTCTTC. The full variable domain, rest sourced from reference TRBV19 and TRBJ2-1, is DGGITQSPKYLFRKEGQNVTLSCEQNLNHDAMYWYRQDPGQGLRLIYYSQIVNDFQKGDIAEGYSVSREKKESFPLTVTSAQKNPTAFYLCASSIDRDLDFGEQFFGPGTRLTVL.

The V gene is TRBV9, the J gene TRBJ2-3, with D perhaps matching TRBD2 (5 bases). The V gene's germline CDR1 is SGDLS and CDR2 YYNGEE. The CDR3 totals 14 residues. The V end lost 0 bases, the J end lost 0 bases, and 5 bases lay between the germline ends. The CDR3 reads CASSVGGSTDTQYF. The CDR3 DNA follows: TGTGCCAGCAGCGTAGGAGGGAGCACAGATACGCAGTATTTT.

The chain recombines TRBV7-2 with TRBJ2-7; D is ambiguous. Germline V gene data show CDR1 as SGHTA and CDR2 as FQGNSA. The length of the CDR3 is 13 residues. Deletions cut 1 base from V and 3 bases from J, with 7 bases between. The CDR3 region has the DNA TGTGCCAGCAGCTTAGAGGCGCTCTACGAGCAGTACTTC. It codes for CASSLEALYEQYF.

The V call is TRBV28, the J call TRBJ1-1, with 12 bases that match TRBD1. The CDR3 covers 17 residues. V lost 7 bases and J lost 5; bases outside the gene matches: 14. Germline V gene data show CDR1 as MDHEN and CDR2 as SYDVKM. CDR3 in amino acids: CASTTITGTGGGTEAFF. As DNA, the CDR3 is TGTGCCAGCACTACCATCACCGGGACAGGGGGCGGGACTGAAGCTTTCTTT.

Turning to this clone: The CDR3 ends on some other residue instead of the conserved phenylalanine or tryptophan, so this is likely a read error. No DNA is shown, since the ends of the CDR3 on it are uncertain; the CDR3 is the one TCRdb lists. The genes are TRBV29-1 and TRBJ1-2. The CDR3 has 11 amino acids, counting both end residues. The germline gives CDR1 SQVTM, CDR2 ANQGSEA. Here the CDR3 reads CSVVTRGARVT.

This sequence joins TRBV28 and TRBJ2-2; TRBD1 agrees at 10 bases. Unmatched junction bases numbered 9, after V lost 10 bases and J lost 7 bases. Germline loops: CDR1 MDHEN, CDR2 SYDVKM. This CDR3 is 14 amino acids long. CDR3: CATLRQGAGGELFF. Here the CDR3 DNA reads TGTGCCACCCTCAGACAGGGGGCCGGCGGGGAGCTGTTTTTT.

This clone was observed a single time. V gene TRBV5-5 combines with J gene TRBJ2-1; possibly TRBD2 for D (6 bases). Between the trimmed V and J ends, which lost 2 bases and 5 bases, there was a span of 17 bases. The CDR3 length is 16 residues. Germline V CDR1 and CDR2: SGHKS, YYEKEE (reference sequence). CDR3 coding DNA: TGTGCCAGCAGCTTTAATTGGGGAGGCAGAGACAATGAGCAGTTCTTC. Amino acids: CASSFNWGGRDNEQFF.

The rearrangement joins TRBV11-1 to TRBJ2-7; D unclear. The V gene's germline CDR1 is SGHAT and CDR2 FQDESV (reference sequence). V lost 1 base, J lost 3 bases, and 7 bases lay in between. This CDR3 is built from 13 residues. CDR3 sequence reads: CASSLGGVYEQYF. CDR3 DNA sequence: TGTGCCAGCAGCTTAGGAGGAGTCTACGAGCAGTACTTC.

This clone was observed a single time. The chain has TRBV10-3 and TRBJ1-2, with D uncertain. From germline, CDR1 is ENHRY and CDR2 SYGVKD. The germline V and J ends were trimmed by 5 bases and 1 base, with 8 bases remaining between them. The CDR3 contains 13 residues. The CDR3 sequence is CAISNDLNYGYTF. CDR3 DNA sequence: TGTGCCATCAGTAACGATCTTAACTATGGCTACACCTTC.

The chain is built from TRBV27 and TRBJ2-7; D could derive from TRBD1 or TRBD2 (5 bases each). The V gene lost 4 bases and the J gene lost 4 bases, with 11 bases spanning the gap. Per germline, CDR1 MNHEY and CDR2 SMNVEV (reference sequence). CDR3 length equals 13 residues. The CDR3 nucleotides read TGTGCCAGCAGTTCTCGTTGGGGGTACGAGCAGTACTTC. Residues: CASSSRWGYEQYF.

This chain joins TRBV15 and TRBJ2-5, with 9 bases matching TRBD1. The germline gives CDR1 LNHNV, CDR2 YYDKDF (reference sequence). This CDR3 is 15 amino acids long. V lost 0 bases and J lost 3; bases outside the gene matches: 2. The CDR3 coding sequence is TGTGCCACCAGCAGAGACCGGGACAGGGAAGAGACCCAGTACTTC. Amino acid sequence: CATSRDRDREETQYF.

This chain links TRBV19 with TRBJ1-1; unclear D gene. V was pared by 3 bases and J by 1 base, with 6 bases between. CDR3 length equals 13 residues. CDR1 is LNHDA, CDR2 SQIVND, per germline (reference sequence). CDR3 in amino acids: CASSIRENTEAFF. As DNA, the CDR3 is TGTGCCAGTAGTATTAGAGAGAACACTGAAGCTTTCTTT.

This clone was seen a handful of times. The genes are TRBV5-1 and TRBJ2-2; 8 bases map to TRBD1. The V and J ends lost 3 bases and 7 bases, in that order; junction bases with no gene match: 11. This CDR3 has 16 amino acids. From germline, CDR1 is SGHRS and CDR2 YFSETQ. The CDR3 DNA reads TGCGCCAGCAGCTATGGGACAGGTCGGGCCTACGGGGAGCTGTTTTTT. This gives the protein CASSYGTGRAYGELFF.

The chain employs TRBV6-5 and TRBJ2-5; perhaps TRBD1 as D (5 bases). The germline gives CDR1 MNHEY, CDR2 SVGAGI. The V and J ends lost 6 bases and 5 bases respectively, with 16 bases between them. The CDR3 totals 14 residues. The DNA of the CDR3 is TGTGCCAGCAGACTCCGAAGGGGCACGGAGACCCAGTACTTC. Amino acid sequence: CASRLRRGTETQYF.

The V call is TRBV7-2, the J call TRBJ2-1; the D gene is possibly TRBD2 (6 bases). This CDR3 has 14 amino acids. Trimming took off 0 bases at V and 8 bases at J, with 11 bases between the two ends. Germline lookup yields CDR1 SGHTA and CDR2 FQGNSA. CDR3 in DNA: TGTGCCAGCAGCTTAGCGGGGCGGGACGATGAGCAGTTCTTC. This codes for CASSLAGRDDEQFF.

The rearrangement uses TRBV18 and TRBJ2-3, with a weak D call TRBD2 (5 bases). Trimming pared 3 bases from V and 1 base from J, leaving 8 bases between. The length of the CDR3 is 14 residues. CDR1 and CDR2 from the germline V gene are KGHSH and LQKENI. The CDR3 reads CASSPSRGTDTQYF. The CDR3 DNA follows: TGTGCCAGCTCACCCTCGCGGGGCACAGATACGCAGTATTTT. Combining the CDR3 with reference TRBV18 and TRBJ2-3 gives the whole variable domain NAGVMQNPRHLVRRRGQEARLRCSPMKGHSHVYWYRQLPEEGLKFMVYLQKENIIDESGMPKERFSAEFPKEGPSILRIQQVVRGDSAAYFCASSPSRGTDTQYFGPGTRLTVL.

This clone has a single count. The V gene is TRBV11-2, the J gene TRBJ2-3; D ambiguous. CDR1 SGHAT and CDR2 FQNNGV come from the germline V gene. V lost 5 bases and J 3 bases, leaving 18 bases between the germline ends. There are 16 residues in the CDR3. The CDR3 is CASSLESPLSTDTQYF. The CDR3 DNA reads TGTGCCAGCAGCCTCGAGTCACCACTTTCTACAGATACGCAGTATTTT.

This clone appeared once. The V call is TRBV18, the J call TRBJ2-3; TRBD1 aligns across 12 bases. CDR1 KGHSH and CDR2 LQKENI come from the germline V gene. The CDR3 is 16 amino acids. V was pared by 5 bases and J by 6 bases, with 9 bases of the junction left unmatched. CDR3 region: CASSSTGTGGMDTQYF. CDR3 DNA: TGTGCCAGCTCATCAACCGGGACAGGGGGCATGGATACGCAGTATTTT.

The rearrangement joins TRBV5-1 to TRBJ1-2; 8 bases align to TRBD1. Germline V gene lookup returns CDR1 SGHRS and CDR2 YFSETQ. The J segment lost 4 bases and the V segment lost 2 bases, leaving 4 bases of the junction unmatched. The CDR3 runs 14 residues. The CDR3 sequence is CASSFNRGGYGYTF. The CDR3 DNA reads TGCGCCAGCAGCTTTAACAGGGGGGGCTATGGCTACACCTTC.

This chain joins TRBV10-1 and TRBJ2-2, with 8 bases lining up with TRBD2. There are 16 residues in the CDR3. Germline V gene lookup returns CDR1 WNHNN and CDR2 SYGVQD (reference sequence). V shed 2 bases, J shed 6 bases, and the junction held 8 bases outside the gene matches. The DNA for the CDR3 is TGCGCCAGCAGTGAGAAAGACGGGAGGGAGGCCGGGGAGCTGTTTTTT. This encodes CASSEKDGREAGELFF.

This clone was seen more than once but under ten times. This chain joins TRBV7-2 and TRBJ2-7, with TRBD1 identical over 8 bases. V lost 0 bases and J lost 3; bases outside the gene matches: 4. The CDR3 sequence is 15 residues long. CDR1 is SGHTA, CDR2 FQGNSA, per germline. The CDR3: CASSLAGTGLYEQYF. The CDR3 DNA reads as TGTGCCAGCAGCTTAGCGGGGACAGGACTCTACGAGCAGTACTTC.

The chain has TRBV5-6 and TRBJ2-1, with unresolved D. V lost 3 bases, J lost 8 bases, and 21 bases lay in between. The CDR3 is 16 residues long. CDR1 and CDR2 from the germline V gene are SGHDT and YYEEEE. The DNA for the CDR3 is TGTGCCAGCAGCTCGTTAGAAACCTCGGGCCCCCATGAGCAGTTCTTC. Translation gives CASSSLETSGPHEQFF.

The chain combines TRBV5-5 with TRBJ1-1; D is possibly TRBD1 (5 bases). V lost 0 bases and J lost 1, with 7 bases in between. Germline V gene data show CDR1 as SGHKS and CDR2 as YYEKEE (reference sequence). This CDR3 contains 14 residues. Here the CDR3 reads CASSLAGQNTEAFF. In DNA form, the CDR3 reads TGTGCCAGCAGCTTGGCCGGACAGAACACTGAAGCTTTCTTT.